This note documents a single T cell receptor beta chain sequence. The CDR3 is 15 residues long. The V gene's germline CDR1 is MDHEN and CDR2 SYDVKM. The V and J ends lost 5 bases and 0 bases, in that order; junction bases with no gene match: 6. Primers included in the PCR were 60 Vbeta and 13 Jbeta primers. Produced via immunoSEQ multiplex PCR; TCRdb's table is partial and in-frame only. The table shows around 85,000 clones, with 70% to 85% occurring only once. The donors, nominally healthy at sampling, likely had unrecorded immune exposures. The record originates from a study of cytomegalovirus exposure and HLA in healthy donors.

The clonotype comes from a man between 25 and 39 years old in good health and CMV-seropositive. The chain uses TRBV28 and TRBJ1-1; 7 nucleotides align to TRBD1. The sample taken for sequencing was PBMCs. CDR3 residues: CASSPPGQLNTEAFF. CDR3 sequence (DNA): TGTGCCAGCAGTCCCCCGGGACAGTTGAACACTGAAGCTTTCTTT.